This entry is about one T cell receptor beta chain. The data were obtained in a study of blood T cell repertoires in COVID-19. Study at large: Sites across the United States, Italy and Spain contributed samples from acute and convalescent COVID-19. In each case, the material was cDNA or gDNA derived from T cells, B-cell-depleted T cells, or PBMCs.

Study processing details: Researchers report that nucleated cell counts were estimated from reference gene primer amplification. Produced via immunoSEQ multiplex PCR; TCRdb's table is partial and in-frame only. The V and J calls and the clone size are those of that table, but D and trimming were determined from the DNA. The profile shows around 120,000 clones, just under 80% of them singletons. V lost 0 bases and J lost 5, with 12 bases in between. This CDR3 region has 15 residues. Germline V gene lookup returns CDR1 SGHNT and CDR2 YYREEE (reference sequence). The chain has TRBV5-4 and TRBJ2-1; tentatively, D is TRBD1 (6 bases). The sequenced sample was peripheral blood. The TCR sequence derives from a human donor in a cohort sampled during active COVID-19. DNA for the CDR3: TGTGCCAGCAGCTTGGAGAATTCAGGGGACAATGAGCAGTTCTTC. As protein: CASSLENSGDNEQFF. The whole variable domain, filled in from reference TRBV5-4 and TRBJ2-1, reads ETGVTQSPTHLIKTRGQQVTLRCSSQSGHNTVSWYQQALGQGPQFIFQYYREEENGRGNFPPRFSGLQFPNYSSELNVNALELDDSALYLCASSLENSGDNEQFFGPGTRLTVL.